This TCR beta chain was sequenced during a study of T cells after yellow fever vaccination (dated by TCRdb to the late 2010s). Regarding the study in general: The SMART-Seq v4 Ultra Low Input RNA kit was used to prepare libraries from fractions with low cell numbers. Bulk TCR alpha and beta repertoires were sequenced longitudinally to track T-cell clones before and after primary and booster YFV17D yellow fever vaccination. Two healthy male donors, one aged 18 to 29 and one aged 30 to 39 years, were included in the cohort. Bulk PBMC replicates and cell subsets were isolated from blood drawn at multiple timepoints before and after both primary and secondary immunization.

TCR cDNA was synthesized by 5'RACE template switching, which introduced a universal primer site and unique molecular identifiers. Priming of cDNA synthesis was performed from both the TCR alpha and TCR beta constant segments. Library amplification used two PCR steps, and the second PCR step added sample barcodes and sequencing adapters. Sequencing of libraries was done on Illumina HiSeq 2500 (2x100 bp) or NovaSeq (2x150 bp). The source study handled its data this way. MIGEC handled demultiplexing of reads and collapsing into UMI consensus sequences, while MiXCR performed V(D)J alignment. Using edgeR on replicate PBMC samples, clonotypes were called vaccine-responding if FDR was below 0.01 and the log2 fold change was above 5 up to day 15. CD4 or CD8 identity was assigned to each bulk clonotype according to whether the clonotype was present at higher abundance in the sequenced CD4 repertoire or the sequenced CD8 repertoire. TCRdb trimmed public reads at Q25 via fastp, called clones via MiXCR and kept in-frame beta chains. CDR3 protein sequences are deduplicated, and each keeps its most common genes and DNA. Clone size and V and J calls follow TCRdb, not the original study. The sample contains about 500,000 distinct CDR3 sequences, about a sixth of them found a single time. Together, the top ten hold roughly 17% of the sample.

There are 14 amino acids in the CDR3, from cysteine to phenylalanine inclusive. The retained sequence is limited to the CDR3, 42 bases, with the frame set at the first base. At the junction V is shortened by 8 bases and J by 0 bases; bases outside the gene matches: 5. Via the germline V gene, CDR1 is WSHSY and CDR2 SAAADI. Reading the label with the study, this specimen's treatment or condition is: live attenuated yellow fever vaccine strain. At every blood-draw timepoint, two biological replicates of bulk PBMCs were collected. A standard Ficoll-Paque protocol was used to isolate PBMCs from peripheral blood. RNA was extracted with TriZol from bulk PBMCs, CD4 and CD8 fractions, and dextramer-positive and dextramer-negative fractions. The investigation overall reported the following: The secondary T-cell response was weaker than the primary response but faster, peaking on day 5 instead of day 15. The study included only two donors, which limits how far the findings can be generalized. A small share of clonotypes occurred in both CD4 and CD8 compartments, likely arising from convergent recombination. Computational filtering was required because FACS-sorted repertoires could contain abundant contaminating clonotypes from the bulk population. After the booster, most of the clones that had expanded following primary vaccination were detected again (around 97% of CD4 and around 88% of CD8), which suggests that memory was broadly maintained.

This clonotype has more than one count but fewer than ten. This receptor's antigen is unknown. No base quality information exists; no much larger clone differs at one position. Rearrangement joined TRBV10-2 to TRBJ2-5; 8 bases in the middle match TRBD1. The sequencing used PBMCs, collected 5 days after the first yellow fever vaccination. This sequence was found in a man aged 18 to 29 who received the YFV17D yellow fever vaccine. The DNA reads TGCGCCAGCGGGACAGGAAGAGACCAAGAGACCCAGTACTTC. Its protein reads: CASGTGRDQETQYF.